The 5 T cell receptor beta chains listed next were all sequenced from one sample in a study of beta chain features in type 1 diabetes. The sequenced template was cDNA made from the entire isolated RNA. This table comes from immunoSEQ multiplex PCR, and its TCRdb copy is limited to in-frame clones, with some not included. The sample holds 300,000 to 350,000 clones; 14% are singletons and the top ten take 5.5% to 7.5%. Sequenced sample: central memory CD4+ T cells from blood. These receptors came from a man between 25 and 39 years old in good health.

J is TRBJ2-7 and V is TRBV4-1, with 7 nucleotides matching TRBD1. The CDR3 runs 16 residues. Looked up from germline, CDR1 is MGHRA and CDR2 is YSYEKL. Trimming took 0 bases from V and 3 from J; bases not matched to a gene: 8. CDR3 region: CASSQEVHRGNYEQYF. The CDR3 nucleotides read TGCGCCAGCAGCCAAGAGGTCCACAGGGGCAACTACGAGCAGTACTTC.

V gene TRBV7-7 combines with J gene TRBJ2-5; 7 positions match TRBD1. In germline, CDR1 is SSHAT, CDR2 FNYEAQ (reference sequence). CDR3 length: 16 residues. Trimming took 5 bases from V and 5 from J; bases not matched to a gene: 14. The CDR3 region is CASSIYRQGRLETQYF. CDR3 in DNA: TGTGCCAGCAGCATCTACCGACAGGGACGGTTGGAGACCCAGTACTTC.

This clone was recorded at least ten times. This chain uses TRBV19 with TRBJ2-1; 16 positions agree with TRBD2. Germline CDR1 reads LNHDA; CDR2 reads SQIVND (reference sequence). The trim removed 7 bases at V and 4 bases at J, leaving 7 bases unmatched. This CDR3 contains 17 residues. CDR3: CASTGTSGRAAYNEQFF. In DNA, the CDR3 is TGTGCCAGTACCGGGACTAGCGGGAGGGCCGCGTACAATGAGCAGTTCTTC.

The genes are TRBV15 and TRBJ2-2, with unresolved D. The germline V and J ends were trimmed by 1 base and 6 bases, with 18 bases remaining between them. Germline CDR1 is LNHNV and CDR2 is YYDKDF (reference sequence). The CDR3 has 17 residues. DNA of the CDR3: TGTGCCACCAGCAGAGGGGAACTTGGAATTCGGGCCGGGGAGCTGTTTTTT. Encoded protein: CATSRGELGIRAGELFF.

This clone was recorded a few times. J is TRBJ2-7 and V is TRBV7-9; tentative D call: TRBD1 (5 bases). CDR1 is SEHNR, CDR2 FQNEAQ, per germline (reference sequence). The length of the CDR3 is 15 residues. The V end was cut by 3 bases, the J end by 0 bases, with 12 bases between. The CDR3, as DNA: TGTGCCAGCAGCTTTTTGGGGCCCAGCTCCTACGAGCAGTACGTC. This encodes CASSFLGPSSYEQYV.